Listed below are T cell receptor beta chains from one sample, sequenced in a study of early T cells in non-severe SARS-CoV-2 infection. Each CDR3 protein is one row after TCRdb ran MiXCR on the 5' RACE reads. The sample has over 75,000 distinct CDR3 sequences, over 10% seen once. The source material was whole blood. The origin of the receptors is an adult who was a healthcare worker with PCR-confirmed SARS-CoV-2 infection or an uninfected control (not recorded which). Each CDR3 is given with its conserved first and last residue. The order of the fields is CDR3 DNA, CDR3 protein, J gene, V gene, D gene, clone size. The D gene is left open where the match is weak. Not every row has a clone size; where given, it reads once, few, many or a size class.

TGTGCCAGCAGTGTGGGGTCAGTCGAACCAGAGACCCAGTACTTC | CASSVGSVEPETQYF | TRBJ2-5 | TRBV25-1 | NA | NA
TGTGCCAGCAGTTACTCGCATGGGCAGACAAACTACGAGCAGTACTTC | CASSYSHGQTNYEQYF | TRBJ2-7 | TRBV6-2/TRBV6-3 | NA | NA
TGCGCCAGCAGCCAAGATAAGGGGTCGAGCCTCACCTTC | CASSQDKGSSLTF | TRBJ1-2 | TRBV4-1 | NA | NA
TGTGCCAGCAGCTGGGACAGGGGGAACACTGAAGCTTTCTTT | CASSWDRGNTEAFF | TRBJ1-1 | TRBV5-4 | TRBD1 | NA
TGTGCCAGCAGCCTTTACCGGGACCGGTATCTTTACGAACAGTACTTC | CASSLYRDRYLYEQYF | TRBJ2-7 | TRBV28 | NA | NA
TGTGCCAGCAGCTTAGGTGCCGGGGGCTACGAGCAGTACTTC | CASSLGAGGYEQYF | TRBJ2-7 | TRBV11-2 | NA | many
TGTGCCAGCCAAGCTTGGGGGCCAGGCCAAGAGACCCAGTACTTC | CASQAWGPGQETQYF | TRBJ2-5 | TRBV5-5 | NA | NA
TGTGCCAGCAGCTGGGACTTTAACACCGGGGAGCTGTTTTTT | CASSWDFNTGELFF | TRBJ2-2 | TRBV3-1 | NA | few
TGCGCCAGCAGCCAAGATCCAGGGCAGGGGAGAGTGGGGAGTAATTCACCCCTCCACTTT | CASSQDPGQGRVGSNSPLHF | TRBJ1-6 | TRBV4-3 | NA | many
TGTGCCAGCAGTTACGGCGGGGTCGGACGGGGCTACGAGCAGTACTTC | CASSYGGVGRGYEQYF | TRBJ2-7 | TRBV6-2/TRBV6-3 | NA | few
TGCGCCAGCAGCTTGGCGGGGATCCGCAATCAGCCCCAGCATTTT | CASSLAGIRNQPQHF | TRBJ1-5 | TRBV5-1 | NA | NA
TGTGCCAGCAGTTTATTAATCCAAGAGACCCAGTACTTC | CASSLLIQETQYF | TRBJ2-5 | TRBV28 | NA | many
TGTGCCAGCACGGCGGGGGGGCCGGGAGATACGCAGTATTTT | CASTAGGPGDTQYF | TRBJ2-3 | TRBV6-1 | TRBD2 | few
TGTGCCAGCAGTCCCGCCGGGGCTGGGGCCAACGTCCTGACTTTC | CASSPAGAGANVLTF | TRBJ2-6 | TRBV28 | NA | many
TGTGCCAGCAGCTCCCAGTCTAAGGTGCAGTACTTC | CASSSQSKVQYF | TRBJ2-7 | TRBV11-2 | NA | many
TGTGCCAGCAGATCCCTCCCCCGGCGGGGGTCCTACAATGAGCAGTTCTTC | CASRSLPRRGSYNEQFF | TRBJ2-1 | TRBV11-2 | TRBD2 | many
TGTGCCAGCGGACAAAGTGGGGCAGACTCTGGAAACACCATATATTTT | CASGQSGADSGNTIYF | TRBJ1-3 | TRBV3-1 | NA | few
TGTGCCACCAGCAGAGACAGTAGAAGCACAGATACGCAGTATTTT | CATSRDSRSTDTQYF | TRBJ2-3 | TRBV15 | NA | NA
TGTGCCAGCAGCTTAGTAAAGGGACGGTACAATGAGCAGTTCTTC | CASSLVKGRYNEQFF | TRBJ2-1 | TRBV11-2 | NA | few
TGTGCCAGCAGCTTAACCGGGAGCACAGATACGCAGTATTTT | CASSLTGSTDTQYF | TRBJ2-3 | TRBV7-3 | NA | many
TGTGCCAGCTCACCACCTTCGACAGGGATCACCGGGGAGCTGTTTTTT | CASSPPSTGITGELFF | TRBJ2-2 | TRBV18 | TRBD1 | many
TGTGCCAGCAGGGGACAGGGTAGCAATCAGCCCCAGCATTTT | CASRGQGSNQPQHF | TRBJ1-5 | TRBV28 | TRBD1 | few
TGTGCCAGTAGTATAGGTGGATCTGGGGCCAACGTCCTGACTTTC | CASSIGGSGANVLTF | TRBJ2-6 | TRBV19 | NA | many
TGCGCCAGCAGGGGAACAGGTACCCCTGAAGCTTTCTTT | CASRGTGTPEAFF | TRBJ1-1 | TRBV10-2 | NA | few
TGTGCCAGCAGTTACTCGACAGGGGGTGGGGAGCAGTACTTC | CASSYSTGGGEQYF | TRBJ2-7 | TRBV6-5 | TRBD1 | few
TGTGCCAGCAGCCAAGTTCAGGGTTCTGAAGCTTTCTTT | CASSQVQGSEAFF | TRBJ1-1 | TRBV3-1 | NA | NA
TGTGCAAGTCGCTTAGCCCCTGATGAGCGGGAGACCCAGTACTTC | CASRLAPDERETQYF | TRBJ2-5 | TRBV12-2 | NA | NA
TGTGCCACCTCTCCCGATACTCTTGACACCGGGGAGCTGTTTTTT | CATSPDTLDTGELFF | TRBJ2-2 | TRBV7-9 | NA | NA
TGTGCCAGCAGCCATCGTTTGGACGGGGAGCTGTTTTTT | CASSHRLDGELFF | TRBJ2-2 | TRBV14 | NA | many
TGCGCCAGCAGCTTGGACCGGGACAGGGGACCAGATACGCAGTATTTT | CASSLDRDRGPDTQYF | TRBJ2-3 | TRBV5-1 | TRBD1 | few
TGCAGCGCGGCGACAGGGAGCAATCAGCCCCAGCATTTT | CSAATGSNQPQHF | TRBJ1-5 | TRBV29-1 | TRBD1 | NA
TGTGCCAGCAGCCGGGACAGGGGTACAGATACGCAGTATTTT | CASSRDRGTDTQYF | TRBJ2-3 | TRBV7-6 | TRBD1 | many